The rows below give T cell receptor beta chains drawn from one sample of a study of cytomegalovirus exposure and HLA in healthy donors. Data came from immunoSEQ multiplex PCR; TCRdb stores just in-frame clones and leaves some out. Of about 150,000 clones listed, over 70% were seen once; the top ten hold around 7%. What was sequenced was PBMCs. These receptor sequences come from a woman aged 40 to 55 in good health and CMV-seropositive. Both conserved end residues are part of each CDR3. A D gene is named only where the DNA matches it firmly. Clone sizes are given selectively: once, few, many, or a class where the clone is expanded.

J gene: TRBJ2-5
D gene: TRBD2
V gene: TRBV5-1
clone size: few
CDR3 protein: CASSFGGKGQETQYF
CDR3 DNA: TGCGCCAGCAGCTTCGGGGGGAAGGGGCAAGAGACCCAGTACTTC

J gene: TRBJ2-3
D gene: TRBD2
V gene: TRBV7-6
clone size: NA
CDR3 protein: CASSLDLSGGNTDTQYF
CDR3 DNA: TGTGCCAGCAGCTTAGACCTTAGCGGGGGAAACACAGATACGCAGTATTTT

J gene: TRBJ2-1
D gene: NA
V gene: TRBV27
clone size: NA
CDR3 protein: CASSLSRGFSSYNEQFF
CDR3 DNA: TGTGCCAGCAGTTTATCAAGGGGATTTAGCTCCTACAATGAGCAGTTCTTC

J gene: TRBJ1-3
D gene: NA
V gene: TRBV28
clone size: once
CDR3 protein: CASSLGPAGNTIYF
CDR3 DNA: TGTGCCAGCAGTCTGGGGCCTGCCGGAAACACCATATATTTT

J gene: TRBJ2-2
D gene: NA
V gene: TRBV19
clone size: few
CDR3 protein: CASSMGRRITTGELFF
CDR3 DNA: TGTGCCAGTAGTATGGGGCGGAGAATAACCACCGGGGAGCTGTTTTTT

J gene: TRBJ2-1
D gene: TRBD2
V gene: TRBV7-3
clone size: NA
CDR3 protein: CASSSGLAGYNEQFF
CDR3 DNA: TGTGCCAGCAGCTCGGGACTAGCGGGATACAATGAGCAGTTCTTC

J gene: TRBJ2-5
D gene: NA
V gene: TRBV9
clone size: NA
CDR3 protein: CASSVSQGQETQYF
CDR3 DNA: TGTGCCAGCAGCGTAAGTCAGGGCCAAGAGACCCAGTACTTC

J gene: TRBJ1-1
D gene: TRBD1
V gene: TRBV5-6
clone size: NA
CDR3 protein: CASSTGQGAWEDTEAFF
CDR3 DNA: TGTGCCAGCAGCACCGGACAGGGTGCTTGGGAGGACACTGAAGCTTTCTTT

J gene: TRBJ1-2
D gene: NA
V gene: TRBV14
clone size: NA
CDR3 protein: CASSQEHKNYGYTF
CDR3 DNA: TGTGCCAGCAGCCAAGAACACAAAAACTATGGCTACACCTTC

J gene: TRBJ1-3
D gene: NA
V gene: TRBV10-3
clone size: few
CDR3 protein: CAITGGPGNTIYF
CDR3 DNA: TGTGCCATCACCGGGGGACCTGGAAACACCATATATTTT

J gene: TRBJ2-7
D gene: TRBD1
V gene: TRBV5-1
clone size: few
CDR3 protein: CASSLAGGQGAGEQYF
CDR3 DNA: TGCGCCAGCAGCTTGGCCGGCGGACAGGGGGCTGGAGAGCAGTACTTC

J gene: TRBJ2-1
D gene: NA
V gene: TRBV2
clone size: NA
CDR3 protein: CASIGTSLYNEQFF
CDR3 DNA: TGTGCCAGCATAGGGACTTCACTCTACAATGAGCAGTTCTTC

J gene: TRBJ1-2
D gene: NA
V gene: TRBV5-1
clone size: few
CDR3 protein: CASSLDPAWGTGYGYTF
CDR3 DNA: TGCGCCAGCAGCTTGGATCCGGCATGGGGGACTGGGTATGGCTACACCTTC

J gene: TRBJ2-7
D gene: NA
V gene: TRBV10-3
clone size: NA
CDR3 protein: CAISEPPLQAEQYF
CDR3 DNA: TGTGCCATCAGTGAGCCCCCTTTACAGGCCGAGCAGTACTTC

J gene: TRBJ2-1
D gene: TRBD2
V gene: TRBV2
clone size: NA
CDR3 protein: CASSARGGLNEQFF
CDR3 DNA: TGTGCCAGCAGTGCGCGGGGGGGCCTGAATGAGCAGTTCTTC

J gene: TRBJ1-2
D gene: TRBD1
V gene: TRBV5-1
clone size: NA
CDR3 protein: CASSLEGADYGYTF
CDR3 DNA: TGCGCCAGCAGCTTGGAGGGGGCGGACTATGGCTACACCTTC

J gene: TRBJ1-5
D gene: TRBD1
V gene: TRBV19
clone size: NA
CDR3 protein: CASSPAGDRINQPQHF
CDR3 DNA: TGTGCCAGTAGCCCCGCGGGGGACAGGATTAATCAGCCCCAGCATTTT